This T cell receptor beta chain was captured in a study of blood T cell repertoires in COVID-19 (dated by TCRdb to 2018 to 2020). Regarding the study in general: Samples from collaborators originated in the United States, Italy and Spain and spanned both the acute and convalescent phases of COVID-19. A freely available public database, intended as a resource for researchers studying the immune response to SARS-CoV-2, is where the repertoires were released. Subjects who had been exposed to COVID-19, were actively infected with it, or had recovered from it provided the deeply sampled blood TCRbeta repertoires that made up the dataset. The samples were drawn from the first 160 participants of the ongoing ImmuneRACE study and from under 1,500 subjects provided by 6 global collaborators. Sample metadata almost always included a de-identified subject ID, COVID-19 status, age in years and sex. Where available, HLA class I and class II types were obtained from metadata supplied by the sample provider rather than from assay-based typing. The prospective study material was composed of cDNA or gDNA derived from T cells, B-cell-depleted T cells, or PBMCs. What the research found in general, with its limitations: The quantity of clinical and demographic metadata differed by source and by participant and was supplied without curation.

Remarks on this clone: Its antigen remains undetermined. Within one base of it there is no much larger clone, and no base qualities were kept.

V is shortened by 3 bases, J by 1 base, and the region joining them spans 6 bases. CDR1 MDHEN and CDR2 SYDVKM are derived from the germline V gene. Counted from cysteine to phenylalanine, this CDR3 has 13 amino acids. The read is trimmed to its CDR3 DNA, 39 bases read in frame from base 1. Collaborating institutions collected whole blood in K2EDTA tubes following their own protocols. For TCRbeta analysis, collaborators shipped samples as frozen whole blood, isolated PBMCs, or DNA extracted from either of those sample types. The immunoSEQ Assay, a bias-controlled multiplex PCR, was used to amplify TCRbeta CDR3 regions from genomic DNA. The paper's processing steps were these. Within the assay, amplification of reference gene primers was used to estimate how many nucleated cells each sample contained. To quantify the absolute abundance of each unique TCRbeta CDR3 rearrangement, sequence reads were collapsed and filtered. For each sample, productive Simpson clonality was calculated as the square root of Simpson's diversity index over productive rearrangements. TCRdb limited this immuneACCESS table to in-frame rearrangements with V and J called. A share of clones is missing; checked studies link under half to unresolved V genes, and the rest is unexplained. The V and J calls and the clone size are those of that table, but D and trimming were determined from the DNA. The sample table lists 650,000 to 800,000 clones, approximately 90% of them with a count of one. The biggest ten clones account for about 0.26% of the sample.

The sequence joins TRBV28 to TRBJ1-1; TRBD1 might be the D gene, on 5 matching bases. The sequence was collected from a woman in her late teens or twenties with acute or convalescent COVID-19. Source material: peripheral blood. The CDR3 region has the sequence CASSFQGNTEAFF. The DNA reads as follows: TGTGCCAGCAGTTTTCAGGGGAACACTGAAGCTTTCTTT.